The sequence of this T cell receptor (beta chain) was determined in a study of radiation and T cells in renal cell carcinoma. Study results and caveats: In blood, top tumor clones expanded by 2 weeks, shrinking by 4.

Germline V gene data show CDR1 as SGHNT and CDR2 as YENEEA. The CDR3 is made up of 17 amino acids. J lost 7 bases, V lost 5 bases, and 12 bases had no gene match. The assay was immunoSEQ multiplex PCR, and TCRdb's table has in-frame clones only and misses some. Among roughly 61,000 clones listed, roughly 80% were seen once. Time point in this sample: blood 4 weeks post-SBRT, at nephrectomy. The treatment here: 15 Gy SBRT to primary tumor, nephrectomy 4 weeks later. Nephrectomy followed 15 Gy stereotactic body radiation by 4 weeks. The patient's renal cell carcinoma had clear cell pathology. Concerning this clone itself: Its antigen is still unknown.

This receptor was identified in a man in his sixties with renal cell carcinoma. This sequence joins TRBV11-3 and TRBJ1-4, with 11 bases fitting TRBD1. The specimen was blood, collected from a patient whose treatment included radiotherapy and nephrectomy. CDR3 sequence (DNA): TGTGCCAGCAGCAGAGCCGGGACAGGGGGAAGTGGTGAAAAACTGTTTTTT. Its translation: CASSRAGTGGSGEKLFF. Based on the CDR3 plus reference TRBV11-3 and TRBJ1-4, the full variable domain is EAGVVQSPRYKIIEKKQPVAFWCNPISGHNTLYWYLQNLGQGPELLIRYENEEAVDDSQLPKDRFSAERLKGVDSTLKIQPAELGDSAVYLCASSRAGTGGSGEKLFFGSGTQLSVL.